The TCR beta chain described here comes from a study of circulating CD8 cells and anti-PD-1 response in melanoma (dated by TCRdb to the early 2020s). For context, the study as a whole: Nivolumab was given to patients intravenously at 3 mg/kg every 2 weeks. PD-1 on on-treatment samples was detected using a biotinylated anti-human IgG4 antibody. Of the 13 patients in the melanoma cohort, anti-PD-1 was received as first-line therapy by seven patients, and prior targeted therapy or immunotherapy had been received by six patients. Patients with complete or partial responses were classified as responders; those with stable or progressive disease (RECIST v1.1) as non-responders. The TCR repertoire analysis included around 11 melanoma patients, of whom 7 were non-responders and 4 were responders.

Using a BD FACSAria II cell sorter, four subsets defined by PD-1 and/or TIGIT were sorted out of live CD3+CD8+TCRalphabeta+ cells. To characterize relevance to anti-PD-1 therapy response, circulating CD8 T cells were sorted into four subsets based on PD-1 and TIGIT expression. For every sorted CD8 T-cell subset, sequencing covered both the TCR alpha and the TCR beta chains. Peripheral blood was collected before the first anti-PD-1 injection, after two injections and after four injections. PBMCs were isolated immediately by Ficoll gradient centrifugation. Until use, PBMCs were cryopreserved in liquid nitrogen in RPMI containing approximately 18% FCS and about 9.2% DMSO. After thawing, PBMCs were stained with a viability dye plus antibodies against CD3, CD8alpha, TCRalphabeta, PD-1 and TIGIT. The RNeasy Kit was used to extract total RNA, and all samples came in with a RIN above 7. Study-level results and caveats: Because material was limited, experiments were generally done without replicates. The highest diversity was observed in the DNEG repertoire, similar and higher clonality was shown by the PD-1 and DPOS repertoires, and the lowest diversity was found in the TIGIT repertoires. The cohort mixed treatment-naive and previously treated patients, which the authors noted could influence results. Only baseline and M1 samples, drawn from a small cohort with few responders, went into the published TCR repertoire comparisons. Repertoires were mostly private between subsets, with fewer than 8% of TRB clonotypes shared at M1, and the greatest sharing occurred between DPOS and TIGIT. Tumor material was not accessible, so tumor reactivity was assessed by peptide assays on expanded sorted subsets instead.

Sequencing relied on a NextSeq 500. The QIAseq Immune Repertoire RNA Library Kit, Human TCR Panel was used to prepare TCR libraries from about 15 ng of total RNA. TCR libraries were sequenced on an Illumina NextSeq with a Mid Output V2 kit, using asymmetric 261x41 paired-end reads. Every TCR library was diluted to approximately 4 nM, then pooled, denatured and loaded at about 0.99 pM. Per the source publication's procedure: The QIAGEN GeneGlobe Data Analysis Center was used to process TCR FASTQ files, and downstream analysis was done in R 3.5.2. Clonality was computed as one minus Shannon entropy normalized by the log of the number of unique productive sequences. TRA or TRB clonotypes differing in abundance between baseline and M1 were identified within each subset by Fisher exact tests at 5% FDR. Differentially abundant clonotypes were categorized as emerging, expanding, contracting or non-expanding/contracting. Morisita's overlap index was used to measure repertoire overlap between patients. TCRdb itself trimmed the public reads at Q25 with fastp, ran MiXCR and retained productive beta chains. Rows are combined by CDR3 protein, so each entry shows the most common genes and DNA. The V and J calls follow TCRdb's processing rather than the paper's. Here the sample has fewer than 800 distinct CDR3 sequences; around 13% occur a single time. The top ten constitute 54% of the sample.

Based on its abundance in the sample, this clonotype is large (0.1 to 1%). The antigen this receptor binds is unknown. Base qualities were left out, and no much larger clone turns up one base away. From the germline V gene, CDR1 is SGHRS and CDR2 is YFSETQ. V is cut by 2 bases and J by 5 bases, and the space between the germline ends is 6 bases. The CDR3 measures 12 amino acids from cysteine to phenylalanine. Left in the record is the CDR3 DNA by itself, 36 bases read in frame from the first base. The sample was CD8+ T cells from PBMCs, taken at baseline or after one month of anti-PD-1 therapy (not recorded which). The chain is made from TRBV5-1 and TRBJ2-3; a tentative D call is TRBD2 (5 bases match). This TCR was recovered from a human donor with melanoma. The CDR3 region reads CASSLGGDTQYF. The DNA sequence is given as TGCGCCAGCAGCTTAGGAGGAGATACGCAGTATTTT.